Listed below are T cell receptor beta chains from one sample, sequenced in a study of cytomegalovirus exposure and HLA in healthy donors. Only in-frame clones appear in the TCRdb table, and some are missing; sequencing was by immunoSEQ multiplex PCR. Of around 120,000 clones in the sample, approximately 84% were seen once. The specimen sequenced was PBMCs. Receptor source: a man aged 45-65 years in good health and CMV-seronegative. CDR3s include the opening cysteine and the closing phenylalanine or tryptophan. D genes are given only for firm matches. Rows give clone size only sometimes, using once, few, many, or a class for an expanded clone.

d_gene	abundance	j_gene	v_gene	CDR3aa	CDR3nt
.	.	TRBJ2-7	TRBV30	CAWSVGVGGYEQYF	TGTGCCTGGAGTGTAGGTGTAGGGGGCTACGAGCAGTACTTC
.	.	TRBJ2-7	TRBV6-1	CASSGGGWGQIGPEQYF	TGTGCCAGCAGTGGGGGGGGATGGGGACAAATAGGACCCGAGCAGTACTTC
.	.	TRBJ2-1	TRBV5-1	CASSLAHGTRGTNEQFF	TGCGCCAGCAGCTTGGCTCACGGGACTCGGGGCACCAATGAGCAGTTCTTC
.	.	TRBJ2-7	TRBV9	CASSGGGMGAYEQYF	TGTGCCAGCAGCGGCGGCGGGATGGGTGCCTACGAGCAGTACTTC
.	.	TRBJ1-3	TRBV9	CASCREVGNTIYF	TGTGCCAGTTGCCGGGAGGTTGGAAACACCATATATTTT
.	.	TRBJ1-1	TRBV5-1	CASSPNAGSPGTEAFF	TGCGCCAGCAGCCCTAATGCGGGAAGCCCGGGCACTGAAGCTTTCTTT
.	.	TRBJ2-2	TRBV5-4	CASSLFSNTGELFF	TGTGCCAGCAGCTTGTTTAGTAACACCGGGGAGCTGTTTTTT
.	.	TRBJ2-7	TRBV5-6	CASSRGDSRSYEQYF	TGTGCCAGCAGCCGAGGGGACTCCCGGTCCTACGAGCAGTACTTC
TRBD2	.	TRBJ2-1	TRBV28	CASTVAGVSYNEQFF	TGTGCCAGCACCGTAGCGGGAGTAAGCTACAATGAGCAGTTCTTC
.	.	TRBJ1-1	TRBV28	CASREGGGTEAFF	TGTGCCAGCAGGGAGGGAGGAGGAACTGAAGCTTTCTTT
.	once	TRBJ2-6	TRBV7-8	CASSLVPRSGANVLTF	TGTGCCAGCAGCTTAGTCCCCCGGTCTGGGGCCAACGTCCTGACTTTC
.	.	TRBJ1-1	TRBV28	CASRTLRENTEAFF	TGTGCCAGCAGGACCTTACGGGAGAACACTGAAGCTTTCTTT
.	.	TRBJ2-7	TRBV7-2	CASSPLAGNGYEQYF	TGTGCCAGCAGCCCCCTCGCAGGGAATGGCTACGAGCAGTACTTC
TRBD2	.	TRBJ2-2	TRBV7-9	CASGLAGTGELFF	TGTGCCAGCGGGCTAGCGGGAACCGGGGAGCTGTTTTTT
.	few	TRBJ1-1	TRBV28	CASSTLNTEAFF	TGTGCCAGCAGTACATTGAACACTGAAGCTTTCTTT
.	once	TRBJ2-1	TRBV28	CASSSPPGRDEQFF	TGTGCCAGCAGTTCTCCCCCCGGTCGGGATGAGCAGTTCTTC
TRBD1	.	TRBJ2-7	TRBV29-1	CSVAPATGGLGEQYF	TGCAGCGTTGCCCCGGCGACAGGGGGCCTGGGCGAGCAGTACTTC
TRBD1	.	TRBJ2-7	TRBV7-9	CASSLVGTGGSEQYF	TGTGCCAGCAGCTTAGTGGGGACAGGGGGTAGCGAGCAGTACTTC
TRBD2	.	TRBJ2-7	TRBV10-3	CATGNTGGRVIYEQYF	TGTGCCACAGGGAACACGGGGGGGCGGGTTATCTACGAGCAGTACTTC
.	.	TRBJ2-1	TRBV30	CVLGGNEQFF	TGTGTCCTCGGCGGCAATGAGCAGTTCTTC
.	once	TRBJ1-5	TRBV14	CASSQGGNQPQHF	TGTGCCAGCAGCCAGGGGGGAAATCAGCCCCAGCATTTT
.	once	TRBJ1-1	TRBV9	CASSVGPQHRAGTEAFF	TGTGCCAGCAGCGTAGGCCCACAACACAGAGCTGGGACTGAAGCTTTCTTT
.	.	TRBJ2-7	TRBV19	CASTEAVSSYEQYF	TGTGCCAGTACGGAGGCGGTGAGCTCCTACGAGCAGTACTTC
.	few	TRBJ2-5	TRBV25-1	CASSEVFGGQETQYF	TGTGCCAGCAGTGAAGTTTTTGGGGGGCAAGAGACCCAGTACTTC
TRBD1	.	TRBJ2-7	TRBV2	CASSGDRAYEQYF	TGTGCCAGCAGTGGAGACAGGGCGTACGAGCAGTACTTC
.	.	TRBJ1-5	TRBV7-2	CASREGSNQPQRF	TGTGCCAGCAGGGAGGGGAGCAATCAGCCCCAGCGTTTT
TRBD2	.	TRBJ2-2	TRBV4-3	CASSQGLAGANTGELFF	TGCGCCAGCAGCCAGGGACTAGCGGGAGCGAACACCGGGGAGCTGTTTTTT
TRBD1	.	TRBJ2-7	TRBV6-5	CASSYSRGRDEQYF	TGTGCCAGCAGTTATTCAAGGGGGCGCGACGAGCAGTACTTC
.	.	TRBJ2-5	TRBV11-1	CASSLPGYGETQYF	TGTGCCAGCAGCTTGCCGGGGTACGGAGAGACCCAGTACTTC
.	once	TRBJ2-3	TRBV5-1	CASSLGRSLSTDTQYF	TGCGCCAGCAGCTTGGGTCGGTCGCTTAGCACAGATACGCAGTATTTT
.	.	TRBJ2-3	TRBV5-1	CASSLLEEEDTQYF	TGCGCCAGCAGCTTGCTAGAAGAGGAAGATACGCAGTATTTT
.	.	TRBJ2-1	TRBV6-6	CASSEGEPLSYNEQFF	TGTGCCAGCTCTGAGGGAGAGCCCCTCTCCTACAATGAGCAGTTCTTC
.	.	TRBJ2-1	TRBV7-3	CASSLTGLARYNEQFF	TGTGCCAGCAGCTTAACAGGGCTAGCGAGGTACAATGAGCAGTTCTTC
TRBD1	few	TRBJ1-1	TRBV5-4	CASSYALGTGGTEAFF	TGTGCCAGCAGCTATGCTCTAGGGACAGGGGGCACTGAAGCTTTCTTT
TRBD1	.	TRBJ1-1	TRBV4-1	CASSPGQGLAEAFF	TGCGCCAGCAGCCCCGGACAGGGGCTCGCTGAAGCTTTCTTT
TRBD2	once	TRBJ2-3	TRBV6-1	CASGSSGSVPDTQYF	TGTGCCAGCGGAAGTAGCGGGAGTGTCCCAGATACGCAGTATTTT
.	.	TRBJ2-2	TRBV5-1	CASSLSRGNTGELFF	TGCGCCAGCAGCTTGTCACGGGGTAACACCGGGGAGCTGTTTTTT
.	.	TRBJ1-4	TRBV6-5	CASSYGQDYEKLFF	TGTGCCAGCAGTTATGGGCAGGACTATGAAAAACTGTTTTTT
TRBD1	.	TRBJ2-5	TRBV4-2	CASSRTGRETQYF	TGTGCCAGCAGCCGGACAGGGAGGGAGACCCAGTACTTC
TRBD2	.	TRBJ2-7	TRBV4-3	CASSQGGLAGFNEQYF	TGCGCCAGCAGCCAAGGGGGACTAGCGGGATTCAACGAGCAGTACTTC
.	.	TRBJ2-2	TRBV7-2	CASSRGQINTGELFF	TGTGCCAGCAGCCGCGGACAGATTAACACCGGGGAGCTGTTTTTT
.	few	TRBJ2-2	TRBV20-1	CSASLVGELFF	TGCAGTGCTAGTCTTGTCGGGGAGCTGTTTTTT
.	.	TRBJ2-5	TRBV6-1	CASREQGRETQYF	TGTGCCAGCAGGGAACAGGGTAGAGAGACCCAGTACTTC
.	.	TRBJ1-2	TRBV7-2	CASSLGRAGQNYGYTF	TGTGCCAGCAGCTTAGGACGGGCTGGACAGAACTATGGCTACACCTTC
TRBD1	.	TRBJ1-4	TRBV27	CASSYTGGLMSNEKLFF	TGTGCCAGCAGCTACACAGGGGGTTTGATGTCTAATGAAAAACTGTTTTTT
.	.	TRBJ1-3	TRBV30	CAWSKRQGTGNTIYF	TGTGCCTGGAGTAAACGGCAGGGGACTGGAAACACCATATATTTT
TRBD1	once	TRBJ1-1	TRBV6-1	CASSRNRGDTEAFF	TGTGCCAGCAGTCGCAACAGGGGGGACACTGAAGCTTTCTTT
TRBD1	.	TRBJ1-1	TRBV20-1	CSATDRLEAFF	TGCAGTGCCACGGACAGGCTTGAAGCTTTCTTT
TRBD1	.	TRBJ1-2	TRBV11-2	CASSQWTGARGYTF	TGTGCCAGCAGCCAGTGGACAGGGGCGCGGGGCTACACCTTC
.	.	TRBJ1-4	TRBV30	CASQEAGEKLFF	TGTGCCTCCCAGGAGGCGGGTGAAAAACTGTTTTTT
.	.	TRBJ2-7	TRBV10-1	CASTLIGTAIFEQYF	TGCGCCAGCACTCTGATAGGGACTGCGATCTTCGAGCAGTACTTC
.	.	TRBJ1-2	TRBV6-5	CASRPPGRKGYGYTF	TGTGCCAGCAGACCCCCAGGAAGGAAAGGATATGGCTACACCTTC
TRBD1	.	TRBJ2-2	TRBV11-2	CASSSGIQGPVNTGELFF	TGTGCCAGCAGCTCCGGAATACAGGGGCCGGTTAACACCGGGGAGCTGTTTTTT
TRBD1	.	TRBJ2-3	TRBV7-3	CASSTTDRGRADTQYF	TGTGCCAGCAGCACGACCGACAGGGGAAGGGCAGATACGCAGTATTTT
TRBD1	.	TRBJ1-2	TRBV7-2	CASSRGQGTSGYTF	TGTGCCAGCAGCCGAGGACAGGGCACGTCTGGCTACACCTTC
TRBD1	.	TRBJ1-1	TRBV19	CASSIVPRQGNTEAFF	TGTGCCAGTAGTATAGTCCCTCGACAGGGGAACACTGAAGCTTTCTTT
.	once	TRBJ2-7	TRBV18	CASSPGQGSYEQYF	TGTGCCAGCTCTCCCGGCCAGGGCTCCTACGAGCAGTACTTC
.	.	TRBJ1-3	TRBV6-5	CASSNSGNTIYF	TGTGCCAGCAGTAACAGTGGAAACACCATATATTTT
TRBD1	.	TRBJ2-1	TRBV30	CAWRFGDRGIREQFF	TGTGCCTGGAGATTCGGGGACAGGGGAATTCGAGAGCAGTTCTTC
TRBD1	.	TRBJ1-2	TRBV4-3	CASSQETGANYGYTF	TGCGCCAGCAGCCAAGAGACAGGGGCGAACTATGGCTACACCTTC